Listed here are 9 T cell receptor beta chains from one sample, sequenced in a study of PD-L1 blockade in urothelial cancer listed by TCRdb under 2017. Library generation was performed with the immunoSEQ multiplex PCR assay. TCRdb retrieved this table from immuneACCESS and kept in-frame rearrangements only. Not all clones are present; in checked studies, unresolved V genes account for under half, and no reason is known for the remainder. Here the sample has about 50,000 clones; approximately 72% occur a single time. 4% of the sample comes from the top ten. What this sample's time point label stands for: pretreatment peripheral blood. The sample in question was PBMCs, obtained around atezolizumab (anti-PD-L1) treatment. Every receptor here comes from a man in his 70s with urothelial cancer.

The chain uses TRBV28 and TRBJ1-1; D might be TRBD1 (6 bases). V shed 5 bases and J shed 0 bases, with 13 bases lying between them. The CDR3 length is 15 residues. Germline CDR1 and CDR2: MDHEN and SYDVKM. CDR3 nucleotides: TGTGCCAGCAGTCTCCCCAGGGGTGTGAACACTGAAGCTTTCTTT. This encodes CASSLPRGVNTEAFF.

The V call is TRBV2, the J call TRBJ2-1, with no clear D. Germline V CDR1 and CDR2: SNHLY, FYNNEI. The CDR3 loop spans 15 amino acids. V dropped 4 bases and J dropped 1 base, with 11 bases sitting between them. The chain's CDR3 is CASSVRQTSYNEQFF. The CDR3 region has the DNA TGTGCCAGCAGTGTTCGTCAGACTTCCTACAATGAGCAGTTCTTC.

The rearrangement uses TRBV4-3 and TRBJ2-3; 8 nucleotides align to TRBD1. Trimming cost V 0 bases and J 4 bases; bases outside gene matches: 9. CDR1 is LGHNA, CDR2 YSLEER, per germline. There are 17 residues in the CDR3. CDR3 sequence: CASSQELDRVIADTQYF. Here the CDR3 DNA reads TGCGCCAGCAGCCAAGAGTTGGACAGGGTTATCGCAGATACGCAGTATTTT.

CDR3 DNA sequence: TGCGCCAGCAGACAGATGGGGGGTTATGGCTACACCTTC. Translation gives CASRQMGGYGYTF. The rearrangement uses TRBV5-1 and TRBJ1-2; D may be TRBD1 (5 bases). From germline, CDR1 is SGHRS and CDR2 YFSETQ. V was pared by 5 bases and J by 5 bases, with 13 bases between. The CDR3 consists of 13 residues.

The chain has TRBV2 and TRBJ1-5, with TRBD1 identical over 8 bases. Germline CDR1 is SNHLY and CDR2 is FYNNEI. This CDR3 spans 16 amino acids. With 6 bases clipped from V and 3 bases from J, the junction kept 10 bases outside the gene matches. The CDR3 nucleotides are TGTGCCAGCAGAGGTGCACAGGGGGTTACCAATCAGCCCCAGCATTTT. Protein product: CASRGAQGVTNQPQHF.

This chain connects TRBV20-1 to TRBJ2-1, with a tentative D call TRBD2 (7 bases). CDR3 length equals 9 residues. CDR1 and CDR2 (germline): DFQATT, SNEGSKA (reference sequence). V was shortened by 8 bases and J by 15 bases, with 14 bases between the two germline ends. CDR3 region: CSLGGGRFF. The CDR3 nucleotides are TGCAGTTTAGGGGGGGGCCGGTTCTTC.

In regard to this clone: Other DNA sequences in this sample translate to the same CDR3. CDR3 amino acids: CASSLRTGNTGELFF. The CDR3 bases are TGTGCCAGTAGTCTGAGGACTGGGAACACCGGGGAGCTGTTTTTT. This chain joins TRBV19 and TRBJ2-2; D perhaps matches TRBD2 (5 bases). This CDR3 is 15 amino acids long. Germline V gene lookup returns CDR1 LNHDA and CDR2 SQIVND (reference sequence). The V end was cut by 5 bases, the J end by 1 base, with 11 bases between.

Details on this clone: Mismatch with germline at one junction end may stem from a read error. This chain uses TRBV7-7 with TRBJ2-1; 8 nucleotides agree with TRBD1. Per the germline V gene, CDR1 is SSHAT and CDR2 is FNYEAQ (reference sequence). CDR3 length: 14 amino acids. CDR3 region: CASSLRQGSVEQFF. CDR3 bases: TGTGCTAGCAGCTTACGACAGGGGTCGGTTGAGCAGTTCTTC. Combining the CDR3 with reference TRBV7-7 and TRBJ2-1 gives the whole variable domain GAGVSQSPRYKVTKRGQDVTLRCDPISSHATLYWYQQALGQGPEFLTYFNYEAQPDKSGLPSDRFSAERPEGSISTLTIQRTEQRDSAMYRCASSLRQGSVEQFFGPGTRLTVL.

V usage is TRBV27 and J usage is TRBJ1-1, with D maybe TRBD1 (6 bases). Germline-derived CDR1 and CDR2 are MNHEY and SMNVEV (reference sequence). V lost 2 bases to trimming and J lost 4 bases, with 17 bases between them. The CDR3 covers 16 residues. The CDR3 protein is CASSLMGGAGVTEAFF. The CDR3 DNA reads TGTGCCAGCAGTTTAATGGGGGGCGCGGGGGTCACTGAAGCTTTCTTT.